This TCR beta chain was observed in a study of T-cell reconstitution after alpha-beta-depleted transplantation in children. Notes on the study in general: Expanded clones from the graft, numbering several hundred, reportedly supplied alpha-beta T cells about two months after transplant. It was surviving recipient T cells and thymic progenitors that gave some patients high TCRbeta diversity at day 60.

Germline V gene sequence: CDR1 SQVTM, CDR2 ANQGSEA. This CDR3 contains 14 residues. V was cut by 5 bases and J by 1 base, with 12 bases left in between. Preparing the TCRbeta library involved the use of unique molecular identifiers. TCRdb used MiXCR to reprocess the PCR reads, holding one entry per CDR3 protein. The table shows 200,000 to 250,000 distinct CDR3 sequences, with 6.5% to 10% occurring only once. In this sample, this clonotype turned up many times. Antigen: not known. The chain has TRBV29-1 and TRBJ2-1; D possibly corresponds to TRBD1 (6 bases). The material sequenced was PBMCs, mostly from graft donor cells, taken 180 days after TCRalphabeta/CD19-depleted stem cell transplant. The sequence was collected from a male patient under 18 who had a stem cell transplant for acute lymphoblastic leukemia, so the T cells may come from the graft donor. CDR3 amino acids: CSVLTRGSYNEQFF. DNA for the CDR3: TGCAGCGTTCTTACTAGGGGGTCCTACAATGAGCAGTTCTTC.